The 29 T cell receptor beta chains in this list originate from one sample, sequenced in a study of blood T cell repertoires in COVID-19. Repertoires were generated with immunoSEQ multiplex PCR, while TCRdb's copy carries only in-frame clones and drops some. The sample carries 130,000 to 150,000 clones, roughly 84% recorded once. Sequenced: peripheral blood. The origin of the receptors is a man aged 55 to 70 with active or convalescent COVID-19.

The CDR3, as DNA: TGTGCCAGCAGCCCTGGACAGTCCACAGATACGCAGTATTTT. Protein: CASSPGQSTDTQYF. The genes are TRBV7-2 and TRBJ2-3, with D perhaps TRBD1 (6 bases). The V end was cut by 5 bases, the J end by 2 bases, with 11 bases between. Germline values: CDR1 SGHTA, CDR2 FQGNSA. There are 14 residues in the CDR3.

This chain connects TRBV19 to TRBJ1-1, with 7 bases lining up with TRBD1. This CDR3 has 13 residues. The germline V gene has CDR1 LNHDA and CDR2 SQIVND (reference sequence). The ends lost 11 bases at V and 1 base at J; junction bases unmatched: 7. This CDR3 is CACHGTANTEAFF. CDR3 DNA sequence: TGTGCCTGCCACGGGACAGCGAACACTGAAGCTTTCTTT. The entire variable domain, with the rest obtained from reference TRBV19 and TRBJ1-1, is as follows: DGGITQSPKYLFRKEGQNVTLSCEQNLNHDAMYWYRQDPGQGLRLIYYSQIVNDFQKGDIAEGYSVSREKKESFPLTVTSAQKNPTAFYLCACHGTANTEAFFGQGTRLTVV.

The gene calls are TRBV11-3 and TRBJ2-1; 7 nucleotides agree with TRBD1. Per the germline V gene, CDR1 is SGHNT and CDR2 is YENEEA. V dropped 0 bases and J dropped 0; count of bases not matched to a gene: 5. The CDR3 is 17 amino acids. The CDR3 region is CASSLDLGTASYNEQFF. CDR3 in DNA: TGTGCCAGCAGCTTAGATCTGGGGACAGCCTCCTACAATGAGCAGTTCTTC.

V usage is TRBV5-1 and J usage is TRBJ2-5, with 8 bases fitting TRBD1. The CDR3 is 16 amino acids. Trimming at V came to 6 bases and at J to 1 base, leaving 11 bases not matched to a gene. Germline V gene data show CDR1 as SGHRS and CDR2 as YFSETQ. DNA for the CDR3: TGCGCCAGCACCCAGGAGCAGGGGGCTCCCCAAGAGACCCAGTACTTC. Its translation: CASTQEQGAPQETQYF.

The chain links TRBV7-2 to TRBJ2-1; 10 bases agree with TRBD2. The V segment lost 1 base and the J segment 2 bases; nucleotides outside the gene matches: 5. The CDR3 has 17 amino acids. CDR1 SGHTA and CDR2 FQGNSA come from the germline V gene. The CDR3 reads CASSLDWTSGAYNEQFF. In DNA form, the CDR3 reads TGTGCCAGCAGCTTAGATTGGACTAGCGGAGCCTACAATGAGCAGTTCTTC.

The chain's CDR3 is CASRDFRGTQTQYF. The CDR3 DNA reads TGTGCCAGCAGGGACTTCAGGGGAACACAGACCCAGTACTTC. The chain is built from TRBV27 and TRBJ2-5; tentatively, D is TRBD1 (6 bases). In germline, CDR1 is MNHEY, CDR2 SMNVEV (reference sequence). V was pared by 6 bases and J by 6 bases, with 17 bases between. This CDR3 contains 14 residues.

This clone has only one observation. The chain carries TRBV30 and TRBJ2-1; the D gene is possibly TRBD1 (5 bases). Trimming pared 0 bases from V and 10 bases from J, leaving 10 bases between. CDR1 GTSNPN and CDR2 SVGIG come from the germline V gene (reference sequence). The CDR3 totals 12 residues. CDR3 protein: CAWSVGAREQFF. The CDR3, as DNA: TGTGCCTGGAGTGTAGGGGCGCGGGAGCAGTTCTTC.

This clone was seen more than once but under ten times. This chain connects TRBV5-6 to TRBJ2-5, with D possibly being TRBD1 (5 bases). The CDR3 loop spans 11 amino acids. Trimming removed 3 bases from V and 7 bases from J, with 7 bases in between. Germline values: CDR1 SGHDT, CDR2 YYEEEE. CDR3 amino acids: CASSWQGTQYF. The CDR3, as DNA: TGTGCCAGCAGCTGGCAGGGGACCCAGTACTTC.

The chain uses TRBV27 and TRBJ2-3, with TRBD2 matching 9 bases. Germline V gene data show CDR1 as MNHEY and CDR2 as SMNVEV (reference sequence). CDR3 length: 15 residues. V dropped 5 bases and J dropped 0; count of bases not matched to a gene: 3. DNA for the CDR3: TGTGCCAGCAGTACCCTAGCGGGGAGCACAGATACGCAGTATTTT. Protein: CASSTLAGSTDTQYF.

The rearrangement links TRBV7-2 to TRBJ1-3, with 7 bases fitting TRBD1. V was clipped by 6 bases and J by 0 bases; unmatched bases: 8. The CDR3 extends over 16 amino acids. Per germline, CDR1 SGHTA and CDR2 FQGNSA. In nucleotides, the CDR3 is TGTGCCAGCAGGACTGACAGGGCGAGCTCTGGAAACACCATATATTTT. The encoded protein is CASRTDRASSGNTIYF.

The genes are TRBV5-8 and TRBJ1-2; the D is unclear. Germline assignment: CDR1 SGHTS and CDR2 YDEGEE. V lost 4 bases and J lost 8, with 3 bases in between. This CDR3 has 9 amino acids. This CDR3 is CASSPGYTF. The CDR3 region has the DNA TGTGCCAGCAGCCCGGGCTACACCTTC.

CDR3 loop: CASSTTGPEGYTF. DNA for the CDR3: TGTGCCAGCAGTACGACAGGGCCAGAGGGCTACACCTTC. This chain uses TRBV27 with TRBJ1-2; 7 bases agree with TRBD1. Germline V lookup: CDR1 MNHEY, CDR2 SMNVEV (reference sequence). The CDR3 covers 13 residues. V lost 5 bases and J lost 8; bases outside the gene matches: 8.

This clone was seen once. This chain uses TRBV18 with TRBJ1-1; 7 bases align to TRBD1. Per germline, CDR1 KGHSH and CDR2 LQKENI. The junction had 1 base not matched to a gene; V was cut back by 5 bases and J by 1 base. The CDR3 extends over 13 amino acids. DNA for the CDR3: TGTGCCAGCTCAGGACAGGAGAACACTGAAGCTTTCTTT. This sequence encodes CASSGQENTEAFF.

This sequence joins TRBV12-3 or TRBV12-4 and TRBJ1-1; TRBD1 might be the D (5 bases). V was cut by 5 bases and J by 4 bases, with 11 bases left in between. This CDR3 is built from 13 residues. The CDR3 DNA reads TGTGCCAGCAGTCCCCGGCAGGGCACTGAAGCTTTCTTT. Protein: CASSPRQGTEAFF.

This clone showed up just a few times. This chain links TRBV14 with TRBJ1-4; no definite D call. The V gene lost 4 bases and the J gene lost 11 bases, with 14 bases spanning the gap. Per germline, CDR1 SGHDN and CDR2 FVKESK. CDR3 size: 13 residues. CDR3 residues: CASSPRRGNKLFF. In nucleotides, the CDR3 is TGTGCCAGCAGCCCCCGGCGGGGAAATAAACTGTTTTTT.

This clone was seen once. The V call is TRBV5-1, the J call TRBJ2-2; TRBD1 might be the D (5 bases). CDR3 length equals 13 residues. Germline CDR1 and CDR2: SGHRS and YFSETQ. V was clipped by 2 bases and J by 4 bases, with 6 bases between them. As DNA, the CDR3 is TGCGCCAGCAGCTTTCAGGGCACCGGGGAGCTGTTTTTT. It codes for CASSFQGTGELFF.

The chain links TRBV6-5 to TRBJ1-3, with a tentative D call TRBD1 (6 bases). V was pared by 2 bases and J by 2 bases, with 7 bases between. CDR1 MNHEY and CDR2 SVGAGI come from the germline V gene. This CDR3 contains 14 residues. CDR3 nucleotide sequence: TGTGCCAGCAGTTACGCAGGGGCTGGAAACACCATATATTTT. Residues: CASSYAGAGNTIYF.

The CDR3 DNA follows: TGTGCCAGCTCCGACAGGGGAAGCATCACTGAAGCTTTCTTT. This sequence encodes CASSDRGSITEAFF. The V call is TRBV18, the J call TRBJ1-1; 8 nucleotides agree with TRBD1. This CDR3 has 14 residues. Looked up from germline, CDR1 is KGHSH and CDR2 is LQKENI. V lost 6 bases to trimming and J lost 4 bases; unmatched junction nucleotides: 7. The full variable domain, rest sourced from reference TRBV18 and TRBJ1-1, is NAGVMQNPRHLVRRRGQEARLRCSPMKGHSHVYWYRQLPEEGLKFMVYLQKENIIDESGMPKERFSAEFPKEGPSILRIQQVVRGDSAAYFCASSDRGSITEAFFGQGTRLTVV.

The J gene is TRBJ2-1, the V gene TRBV5-1, with 7 nucleotides matching TRBD2. The germline V gene has CDR1 SGHRS and CDR2 YFSETQ. Trimming at V came to 7 bases and at J to 8 bases, leaving 6 bases not matched to a gene. The CDR3 loop spans 12 amino acids. The CDR3 coding sequence is TGCGCCAGCCGGACTAGTGCGGATGAGCAGTTCTTC. Its protein is CASRTSADEQFF. The full variable domain, rest sourced from reference TRBV5-1 and TRBJ2-1, is KAGVTQTPRYLIKTRGQQVTLSCSPISGHRSVSWYQQTPGQGLQFLFEYFSETQRNKGNFPGRFSGRQFSNSRSEMNVSTLELGDSALYLCASRTSADEQFFGPGTRLTVL.

This clone was recorded only once. The chain joins TRBV27 to TRBJ1-2, with D possibly matching TRBD1 (5 bases). This CDR3 has 15 amino acids. The ends were cut back, 5 bases at V and 8 bases at J, with 21 bases in the middle. Germline loops: CDR1 MNHEY, CDR2 SMNVEV (reference sequence). The CDR3 DNA is TGTGCCAGCAGTGTCAACTTCCCCGGGGGAAACGGCTACACCTTC. Translated: CASSVNFPGGNGYTF.

This clone was found once. The chain uses TRBV5-1 and TRBJ1-6; 7 nucleotides match TRBD1. Trimming cost V 4 bases and J 3 bases; bases outside gene matches: 4. The CDR3 spans 15 residues. Germline lookup yields CDR1 SGHRS and CDR2 YFSETQ. DNA for the CDR3: TGCGCCAGCAGCGAGCAGGGGGGCTATAATTCACCCCTCCACTTT. Translated, it gives CASSEQGGYNSPLHF. The full variable domain, rest sourced from reference TRBV5-1 and TRBJ1-6, is KAGVTQTPRYLIKTRGQQVTLSCSPISGHRSVSWYQQTPGQGLQFLFEYFSETQRNKGNFPGRFSGRQFSNSRSEMNVSTLELGDSALYLCASSEQGGYNSPLHFGNGTRLTVT.

V is TRBV6-5 and J is TRBJ1-5; D remains ambiguous. This CDR3 has 12 amino acids. Looked up from germline, CDR1 is MNHEY and CDR2 is SVGAGI. V lost 7 bases, J lost 6 bases, and 10 bases lay in between. CDR3 residues: CASTNGFQPQHF. The DNA for the CDR3 is TGTGCCAGCACCAACGGGTTTCAGCCCCAGCATTTT.

This chain connects TRBV7-9 to TRBJ2-1; 8 nucleotides match TRBD2. Germline V gene data show CDR1 as SEHNR and CDR2 as FQNEAQ (reference sequence). CDR3 length: 15 amino acids. The V and J ends lost 2 bases and 4 bases, in that order; junction bases with no gene match: 4. The CDR3, as DNA: TGTGCCAGCAGCTTAAGACTAGCGTTGTACAATGAGCAGTTCTTC. Protein product: CASSLRLALYNEQFF.

This chain uses TRBV6-5 with TRBJ2-7; TRBD1 might be the D (6 bases). The germline V and J ends were trimmed by 5 bases and 0 bases, with 11 bases remaining between them. The CDR3 loop spans 14 amino acids. Germline CDR1 is MNHEY and CDR2 is SVGAGI. This CDR3 reads CASSPGTHSYEQYV. The CDR3 DNA reads as TGTGCCAGCAGTCCCGGGACACACTCCTACGAGCAGTACGTC.

The chain uses TRBV30 and TRBJ2-7; a possible D gene is TRBD2 (7 bases). The CDR3 sequence is 13 residues long. Germline CDR1 and CDR2: GTSNPN and SVGIG (reference sequence). Trimming removed 2 bases at V and 2 bases at J, with 10 bases between. The CDR3 region is CAWSRGATYEQYV. The CDR3 DNA is TGTGCCTGGAGTCGGGGGGCAACCTACGAGCAGTACGTC.

The rearrangement joins TRBV2 to TRBJ2-3; 7 bases are a match to TRBD2. Germline-derived CDR1 and CDR2 are SNHLY and FYNNEI. Germline trimming cut 6 bases from V and 6 bases from J; bases unmatched to any gene: 6. The CDR3 covers 13 residues. CDR3 DNA sequence: TGTGCCAGCAGAACACTAGCGTCGGATACGCAGTATTTT. It yields the protein CASRTLASDTQYF.

The chain carries TRBV6-5 and TRBJ1-1; the match to TRBD1 covers 7 bases. Germline V gene data show CDR1 as MNHEY and CDR2 as SVGAGI. J lost 4 bases, V lost 4 bases, and 9 bases had no gene match. The CDR3 sequence is 15 residues long. CDR3 amino acids: CASSLQGLEGTEAFF. CDR3 DNA: TGTGCCAGCAGTTTACAGGGGCTGGAAGGCACTGAAGCTTTCTTT.

V gene TRBV11-2 combines with J gene TRBJ2-7; 8 positions match TRBD1. J gave up 6 bases and V 2 bases, and 6 bases lay outside the gene matches. This CDR3 is 14 amino acids long. Germline assignment: CDR1 SGHAT and CDR2 FQNNGV. CDR3 sequence (DNA): TGTGCCAGCAGCTTATACGGGACAGGAGTCGAGCAGTACTTC. Its protein is CASSLYGTGVEQYF.

The chain carries TRBV6-5 and TRBJ1-2; D is undetermined. V was trimmed by 2 bases and J by 0 bases, leaving 7 bases between them. The CDR3 extends over 14 amino acids. Germline V gene data show CDR1 as MNHEY and CDR2 as SVGAGI. The CDR3 DNA sequence: TGTGCCAGCAGTTACGAGGGCCCTAACTATGGCTACACCTTC. It is translated as CASSYEGPNYGYTF.